The rows below give T cell receptor beta chains drawn from one sample of a study of beta chain features in type 1 diabetes. Sequenced by immunoSEQ multiplex PCR; TCRdb stores in-frame clones only, minus some. The repertoire holds some 110,000 clones, with over 15% as singletons. Sequencing input: central memory CD4+ T cells from blood. The receptors were sampled from a man under 40 with type 1 diabetes. Both conserved end residues are part of each CDR3. A D gene is named only where the DNA matches it firmly. For some rows the clone size is stated as once, few or many, or as a class when expanded; others skip it.

j_call v_call clone_size d_call cdr3_aa cdr3_nt
TRBJ2-2 TRBV6-5 . . CASTARGLNTGELFF TGTGCCAGCACTGCCCGGGGCCTGAACACCGGGGAGCTGTTTTTT
TRBJ1-2 TRBV28 . . CASSLLGREAGYTF TGTGCCAGCAGTTTATTGGGAAGGGAGGCTGGCTACACCTTC
TRBJ2-1 TRBV15 few . CATSFTGGYYNEQFF TGTGCCACCAGCTTCACGGGGGGCTACTACAATGAGCAGTTCTTC
TRBJ1-1 TRBV6-5 . . CASAVTMNTEAFF TGTGCCAGCGCGGTCACAATGAACACTGAAGCTTTCTTT
TRBJ1-5 TRBV7-2 . TRBD1 CASSLARGGTGGVNSNQPQHF TGTGCCAGCAGCTTAGCGCGAGGAGGGACAGGGGGTGTAAATAGCAATCAGCCCCAGCATTTT
TRBJ2-7 TRBV6-6 . . CASDDYKQYF TGTGCCAGCGACGACTACAAGCAGTACTTC
TRBJ1-3 TRBV5-4 . . CASRPDSSGNTIYF TGTGCCAGCAGGCCGGACAGCTCTGGAAACACCATATATTTT
TRBJ2-3 TRBV5-1 . . CASSLGQSPDTQYF TGCGCCAGCAGCCTAGGACAGAGCCCAGATACGCAGTATTTT
TRBJ2-7 TRBV13 few . CASSLGRASSFSYEQYF TGTGCCAGCAGCTTAGGCCGAGCTTCCTCCTTTTCCTACGAGCAGTACTTC
TRBJ1-6 TRBV7-2 few TRBD1 CASSPQGTSLSPLHF TGTGCCAGCAGCCCACAGGGGACCTCGCTTTCACCCCTCCACTTT
TRBJ1-1 TRBV19 . . CASSTQENTEAFF TGTGCCAGTAGTACGCAGGAGAACACTGAAGCTTTCTTT
TRBJ2-5 TRBV29-1 . . CSVGLPQETQYF TGCAGCGTCGGACTGCCACAAGAGACCCAGTACTTC
TRBJ2-1 TRBV6-6 . TRBD2 CASSYSGTNYNEQFF TGTGCCAGCAGTTATTCCGGGACTAACTACAATGAGCAGTTCTTC
TRBJ2-7 TRBV6-5 few TRBD1 CASSPGTASSQYF TGTGCCAGCAGTCCCGGGACAGCCTCTTCGCAGTACTTC
TRBJ2-3 TRBV9 few . CASSESGDTQYF TGTGCCAGCAGCGAGTCGGGCGATACGCAGTATTTT
TRBJ2-7 TRBV5-1 few . CASSGTYEQYF TGCGCCAGCAGCGGGACGTACGAGCAGTACTTC
TRBJ2-6 TRBV6-5 few . CASSPNSGANVLTF TGTGCCAGCAGTCCGAACTCTGGGGCCAACGTCCTGACTTTC
TRBJ2-5 TRBV29-1 . TRBD1 CSVGGTGRGETQYF TGCAGCGTTGGCGGGACAGGGCGAGGAGAGACCCAGTACTTC
TRBJ2-5 TRBV28 . . CASSLPGGGETQYF TGTGCCAGCAGTTTACCCGGGGGAGGAGAGACCCAGTACTTC
TRBJ2-3 TRBV18 . . CASSPRGPSGGRGADTQYF TGTGCCAGCTCACCCAGGGGGCCCAGCGGGGGCCGCGGAGCAGATACGCAGTATTTT
TRBJ2-3 TRBV20-1 few . CSVGLTDTQYF TGCAGTGTAGGTCTCACAGATACGCAGTATTTT
TRBJ1-1 TRBV9 many TRBD1 CASSVVGTGAAFF TGTGCCAGCAGCGTAGTGGGGACAGGGGCAGCTTTCTTT
TRBJ1-1 TRBV28 few . CASSFHGLNTEAFF TGTGCCAGCAGTTTCCATGGGTTAAACACTGAAGCTTTCTTT
TRBJ2-5 TRBV14 few . CASSPLGDPKETQYF TGTGCCAGCAGCCCGTTGGGGGACCCTAAAGAGACCCAGTACTTC
TRBJ2-3 TRBV9 . . CASSWIADSSSTDTQYF TGTGCCAGCAGCTGGATTGCGGACAGTTCTAGCACAGATACGCAGTATTTT
TRBJ2-3 TRBV7-2 . . CASSAPKRLASTDTQYF TGTGCCAGCAGCGCACCCAAGCGGCTAGCTAGTACAGATACGCAGTATTTT
TRBJ2-7 TRBV7-2 many . CASSLDRAEQYF TGTGCCAGCAGCTTAGACAGAGCCGAGCAGTACTTC
TRBJ2-5 TRBV2 . TRBD1 CASNRGRETQYF TGTGCCAGCAACAGGGGTCGGGAGACCCAGTACTTC
TRBJ1-5 TRBV29-1 few . CSGQGLTAHHGNQPQHF TGCAGCGGTCAGGGGTTAACCGCCCATCATGGCAATCAGCCCCAGCATTTT
TRBJ2-6 TRBV29-1 few . CSVAISGANVLTF TGCAGCGTGGCTATCTCTGGGGCCAACGTCCTGACTTTC
TRBJ2-1 TRBV7-3 . TRBD2 CASSIRLAGIDEQFF TGTGCCAGCAGCATTAGACTAGCGGGGATCGATGAGCAGTTCTTC
TRBJ1-4 TRBV29-1 . TRBD1 CSVERQGQDKLFF TGCAGCGTTGAACGACAGGGACAGGATAAACTGTTTTTT